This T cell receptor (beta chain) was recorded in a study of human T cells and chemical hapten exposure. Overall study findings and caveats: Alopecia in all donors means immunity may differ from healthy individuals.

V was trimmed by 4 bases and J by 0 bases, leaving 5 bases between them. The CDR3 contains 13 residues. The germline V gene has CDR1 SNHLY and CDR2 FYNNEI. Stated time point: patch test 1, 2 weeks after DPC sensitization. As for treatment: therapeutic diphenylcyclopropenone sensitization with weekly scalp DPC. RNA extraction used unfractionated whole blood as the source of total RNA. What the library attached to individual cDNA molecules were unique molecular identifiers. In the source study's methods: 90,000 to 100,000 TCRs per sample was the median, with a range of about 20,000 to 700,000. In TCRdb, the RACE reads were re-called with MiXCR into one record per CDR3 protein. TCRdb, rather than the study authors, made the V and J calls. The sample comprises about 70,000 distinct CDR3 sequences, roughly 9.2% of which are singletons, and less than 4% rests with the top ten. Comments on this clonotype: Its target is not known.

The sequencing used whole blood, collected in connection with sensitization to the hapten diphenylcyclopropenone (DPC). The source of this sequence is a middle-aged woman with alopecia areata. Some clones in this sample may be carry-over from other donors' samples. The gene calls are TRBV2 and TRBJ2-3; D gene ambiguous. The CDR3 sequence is CASSAMSTDTQYF. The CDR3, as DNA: TGTGCCAGCAGTGCTATGAGCACAGATACGCAGTATTTT.